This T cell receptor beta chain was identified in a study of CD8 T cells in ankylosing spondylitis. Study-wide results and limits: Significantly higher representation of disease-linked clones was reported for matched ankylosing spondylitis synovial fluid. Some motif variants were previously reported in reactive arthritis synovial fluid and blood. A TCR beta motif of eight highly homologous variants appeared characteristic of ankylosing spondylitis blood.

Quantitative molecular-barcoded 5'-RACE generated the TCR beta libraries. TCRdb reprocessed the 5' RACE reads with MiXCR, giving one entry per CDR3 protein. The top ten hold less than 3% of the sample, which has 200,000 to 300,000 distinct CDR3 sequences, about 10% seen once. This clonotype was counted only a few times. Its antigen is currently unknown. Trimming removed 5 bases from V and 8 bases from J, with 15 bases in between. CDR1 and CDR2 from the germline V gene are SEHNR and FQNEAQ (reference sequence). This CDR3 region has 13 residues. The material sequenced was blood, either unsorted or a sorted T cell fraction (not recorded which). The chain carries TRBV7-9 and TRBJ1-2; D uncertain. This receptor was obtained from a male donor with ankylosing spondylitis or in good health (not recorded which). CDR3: CASSAGRTGGYTF. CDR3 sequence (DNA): TGTGCCAGCAGCGCCGGCCGCACCGGGGGCTACACCTTC.